The 28 T cell receptor beta chains below come from one sample, sequenced in a study of cytomegalovirus exposure and HLA in healthy donors. The PCR employed 60 Vbeta primers together with 13 Jbeta primers. Only in-frame clones appear in the TCRdb table, and some are missing; sequencing was by immunoSEQ multiplex PCR. The sample shows about 170,000 clones, approximately 75% of them seen only once. Material: PBMCs. Receptors were obtained from a girl between 10 and 17 years old in good health and CMV-seronegative.

V usage is TRBV6-5 and J usage is TRBJ2-7; the match to TRBD1 covers 7 bases. CDR1 and CDR2 (germline): MNHEY, SVGAGI. The J segment lost 1 base and the V segment lost 8 bases, leaving 8 bases of the junction unmatched. This CDR3 region has 14 residues. DNA for the CDR3: TGTGCCAGCCTACAGGGGATGACGTCCTACGAGCAGTACTTC. This sequence encodes CASLQGMTSYEQYF.

The CDR3 sequence: CASSDARTGGGFF. The CDR3 nucleotides read TGTGCCAGCAGTGATGCCCGGACAGGGGGTGGGTTCTTT. V is TRBV2 and J is TRBJ1-1, with TRBD1 identical over 10 bases. The CDR3 loop spans 13 amino acids. The V and J ends lost 3 bases and 14 bases, in that order; junction bases with no gene match: 9. CDR1 is SNHLY and CDR2 is FYNNEI in the germline V gene.

In this sample, this clone turned up a few times. The chain uses TRBV7-6 and TRBJ2-1; 12 bases fit TRBD1. CDR1 is SGHVS, CDR2 FNYEAQ, per germline. Trimming removed 4 bases from V and 3 bases from J; junction bases left unmatched: 13. CDR3 length: 19 residues. For the CDR3, the DNA is TGTGCCAGCAGCTGGAGGGGGACAGGGGGCGCGAGATTCTACAATGAGCAGTTCTTC. The encoded protein is CASSWRGTGGARFYNEQFF. Variable domain in full (rest from reference TRBV7-6 and TRBJ2-1): GAGVSQSPRYKVTKRGQDVALRCDPISGHVSLYWYRQALGQGPEFLTYFNYEAQQDKSGLPNDRFSAERPEGSISTLTIQRTEQRDSAMYRCASSWRGTGGARFYNEQFFGPGTRLTVL.

This rearrangement joins TRBV7-9 to TRBJ1-1; TRBD1 aligns across 10 bases. The CDR3 is made up of 15 amino acids. J was trimmed by 2 bases and V by 5 bases; bases with no gene match: 5. CDR1 and CDR2 (germline): SEHNR, FQNEAQ (reference sequence). CDR3 sequence: CASSLTGGLNTEAFF. CDR3 nucleotide sequence: TGTGCCAGCAGCCTGACAGGGGGCCTAAACACTGAAGCTTTCTTT.

V gene TRBV7-3 combines with J gene TRBJ2-1; 13 nucleotides match TRBD2. This CDR3 is 18 amino acids long. Germline CDR1 SGHTA, CDR2 FQGTGA. V dropped 5 bases and J dropped 5; count of bases not matched to a gene: 12. CDR3 protein: CASSPQGLAGSPDNEQFF. The CDR3 DNA sequence: TGTGCCAGCAGCCCCCAGGGACTAGCGGGGTCGCCAGACAATGAGCAGTTCTTC.

This chain links TRBV6-6 with TRBJ1-2; 10 bases line up with TRBD1. Trimming cost V 0 bases and J 4 bases; bases outside gene matches: 5. The length of the CDR3 is 16 residues. Per germline, CDR1 MNHNY and CDR2 SVGAGI (reference sequence). The CDR3 region has the DNA TGTGCCAGCAGTTACTCAGGAGGGACAGGGGCCTATGGCTACACCTTC. Translation gives CASSYSGGTGAYGYTF.

In its sample, this clone was seen a few times. The chain employs TRBV5-1 and TRBJ2-7; possibly TRBD1 for D (6 bases). Germline V CDR1 and CDR2: SGHRS, YFSETQ. V gave up 1 base and J gave up 7 bases, with 15 bases separating them. CDR3 length: 14 amino acids. The CDR3 DNA sequence: TGCGCCAGCAGCTTGACAGGGCCGAAAGTGGAGCAGTACTTC. Translated: CASSLTGPKVEQYF. Filled out from reference TRBV5-1 and TRBJ2-7, the complete variable domain reads KAGVTQTPRYLIKTRGQQVTLSCSPISGHRSVSWYQQTPGQGLQFLFEYFSETQRNKGNFPGRFSGRQFSNSRSEMNVSTLELGDSALYLCASSLTGPKVEQYFGPGTRLTVT.

V and J are TRBV29-1 and TRBJ2-5; 7 nucleotides agree with TRBD1. The CDR3 covers 12 residues. J gave up 2 bases and V 6 bases, and 3 bases lay outside the gene matches. The V gene's germline CDR1 is SQVTM and CDR2 ANQGSEA. DNA of the CDR3: TGCAGCGTCTCCAGGGGGCAAGAGACCCAGTACTTC. Amino acid sequence: CSVSRGQETQYF.

This rearrangement joins TRBV7-9 to TRBJ1-4; TRBD1 matches 9 bases. This CDR3 spans 13 amino acids. Germline CDR1 reads SEHNR; CDR2 reads FQNEAQ (reference sequence). The V gene end was trimmed by 3 bases and the J gene end by 9 bases; junction bases not matched to a gene: 2. Here the CDR3 reads CASSFGQGQKLFF. The CDR3, as DNA: TGTGCCAGCAGCTTTGGACAGGGGCAAAAACTGTTTTTT.

This clone has only one observation. The CDR3 loop reads CASSLAAGASYEQYF. The CDR3 DNA is TGCGCCAGCAGCTTGGCGGCAGGGGCCTCCTACGAGCAGTACTTC. The chain couples TRBV5-1 to TRBJ2-7; possible D gene TRBD1, 6 bases. This CDR3 is built from 15 residues. V was trimmed by 0 bases and J by 0 bases, leaving 10 bases between them. Germline V CDR1 and CDR2: SGHRS, YFSETQ.

As to this clone: At one of its ends the junction is not consistent with the germline gene, which may arise from a read error. This CDR3 reads CASSPTGNQPQQF. The DNA of the CDR3 is TGTGCCAGCAGCCCCACAGGCAATCAGCCCCAGCAGTTT. V is TRBV4-2 and J is TRBJ1-5; D might be TRBD1 (5 bases). Germline CDR1 and CDR2: LGHNA and YNFKEQ. The CDR3 is 13 residues long.

This chain uses TRBV6-1 with TRBJ1-2; possibly TRBD1 for D (6 bases). Germline V gene sequence: CDR1 MNHNS, CDR2 SASEGT. V was trimmed by 2 bases and J by 3 bases, leaving 13 bases between them. This CDR3 has 15 residues. CDR3 in DNA: TGTGCCAGCAGTGAAAACGGGGGGCATTACTATGGCTACACCTTC. It translates to CASSENGGHYYGYTF.

The chain is built from TRBV10-2 and TRBJ1-2; TRBD1 matches at 7 bases. The CDR3 covers 14 residues. Germline V CDR1 and CDR2: WSHSY, SAAADI. V lost 3 bases to trimming and J lost 5 bases; unmatched junction nucleotides: 6. Written as DNA, the CDR3 is TGCGCCAGCAGTGATTGGGGGACAGCTTATGGCTACACCTTC. As protein: CASSDWGTAYGYTF.

The chain links TRBV14 to TRBJ1-6; D call uncertain. This CDR3 region has 16 residues. The ends were cut back, 0 bases at V and 4 bases at J, with 10 bases in the middle. Germline V lookup: CDR1 SGHDN, CDR2 FVKESK. The CDR3 sequence: CASSQDFQLYNSPLHF. CDR3 bases: TGTGCCAGCAGCCAAGATTTTCAGTTGTATAATTCACCCCTCCACTTT.

The J gene is TRBJ1-1, the V gene TRBV29-1; 7 bases fit TRBD1. V trimming: 1 base; J trimming: 0 bases; junction bases outside the gene matches: 2. The CDR3 extends over 14 amino acids. Germline-derived CDR1 and CDR2 are SQVTM and ANQGSEA. The CDR3 DNA sequence: TGCAGCGTTGAAGGGGACAGTTTGAACACTGAAGCTTTCTTT. This sequence encodes CSVEGDSLNTEAFF.

In the case of this clone: The sample holds other DNA sequences that translate to the same CDR3. The chain has TRBV6-5 and TRBJ2-7; 10 bases agree with TRBD2. CDR1 and CDR2 (germline): MNHEY, SVGAGI. The J segment lost 4 bases and the V segment lost 6 bases, leaving 6 bases of the junction unmatched. The CDR3 runs 14 residues. The CDR3 DNA reads TGTGCCAGCAGATCTAGCGGGGGCTCTTACGAGCAGTACTTC. Translated: CASRSSGGSYEQYF.

This sequence joins TRBV5-1 and TRBJ1-2, with D possibly TRBD1 on 6 matching bases. The CDR3 is 16 residues long. The germline V gene has CDR1 SGHRS and CDR2 YFSETQ. Trimming shortened V by 0 bases and J by 5 bases, and 17 bases separated the two germline ends. The CDR3 loop reads CASSLVMAVRGYGYTF. CDR3 sequence (DNA): TGCGCCAGCAGCTTGGTAATGGCAGTGAGGGGGTATGGCTACACCTTC.

This chain joins TRBV9 and TRBJ2-5, with 9 bases aligning to TRBD1. V lost 4 bases, J lost 3 bases, and 10 bases stayed unmatched. This CDR3 comprises 16 residues. Germline V gene lookup returns CDR1 SGDLS and CDR2 YYNGEE. CDR3: CASSRGGTGKEETQYF. The CDR3 DNA follows: TGTGCCAGCAGCCGTGGCGGGACAGGGAAGGAAGAGACCCAGTACTTC.

V and J are TRBV9 and TRBJ2-5; TRBD1 matches 9 bases. Trimming cost V 0 bases and J 5 bases; bases outside gene matches: 5. This CDR3 is 15 amino acids long. Germline CDR1 and CDR2: SGDLS and YYNGEE. Here the CDR3 DNA reads TGTGCCAGCAGCGTAGGACAGGGGGTCGGGGAGACCCAGTACTTC. Translated, it gives CASSVGQGVGETQYF.

CDR3 nucleotide sequence: TGTGCCAGCTCACCACCCTCCGGATCGGGGTTCCACGAGCAGTACTTC. Translated, it gives CASSPPSGSGFHEQYF. This chain connects TRBV18 to TRBJ2-7; a weak D match, TRBD2 (5 bases). CDR1 and CDR2 from the germline V gene are KGHSH and LQKENI. Trimming shortened V by 0 bases and J by 5 bases, and 17 bases separated the two germline ends. There are 16 residues in the CDR3. The entire variable domain, with the rest obtained from reference TRBV18 and TRBJ2-7, is as follows: NAGVMQNPRHLVRRRGQEARLRCSPMKGHSHVYWYRQLPEEGLKFMVYLQKENIIDESGMPKERFSAEFPKEGPSILRIQQVVRGDSAAYFCASSPPSGSGFHEQYFGPGTRLTVT.

This clone was seen a few times. This chain links TRBV13 with TRBJ1-2, with a weak D call TRBD1 (6 bases). V lost 5 bases and J lost 8, with 18 bases in between. CDR3 length: 14 amino acids. The germline CDR1 and CDR2 sequences are PRHDT and FYEKMQ (reference sequence). For the CDR3, the DNA is TGTGCCAGCAGCCGCCGGGACACAAGCGAGGGCTACACCTTC. This translates into CASSRRDTSEGYTF.

The gene calls are TRBV10-3 and TRBJ1-1; D gene uncertain. CDR1 and CDR2 (germline): ENHRY, SYGVKD. V dropped 2 bases and J dropped 4 bases, with 5 bases sitting between them. This CDR3 comprises 12 residues. Written as DNA, the CDR3 is TGTGCCATCAGTGAGCCAGGCACTGAAGCTTTCTTT. As protein: CAISEPGTEAFF.

The chain employs TRBV6-1 and TRBJ1-2, with D unclear. The CDR3 has 13 residues. Trimming removed 3 bases at V and 8 bases at J, with 13 bases between. Germline-derived CDR1 and CDR2 are MNHNS and SASEGT. The CDR3 reads CASSEDYGGGYTF. The CDR3 DNA is TGTGCCAGCAGTGAGGATTATGGAGGCGGCTACACCTTC.

This clone was counted between two and nine times. The chain joins TRBV5-1 to TRBJ1-2; no clear D. Trimming pared 6 bases from V and 8 bases from J, leaving 26 bases between. Germline CDR1 reads SGHRS; CDR2 reads YFSETQ. This CDR3 region has 16 residues. The CDR3 nucleotides read TGCGCCAGCACCGTGGAAGGTTCGGCGACCCGAGGGGGCTACACCTTC. Its protein product is CASTVEGSATRGGYTF.

V gene TRBV5-1 combines with J gene TRBJ2-7, with 7 positions matching TRBD2. Germline V lookup: CDR1 SGHRS, CDR2 YFSETQ. V was pared by 6 bases and J by 2 bases, with 14 bases of the junction left unmatched. The CDR3 consists of 16 residues. CDR3 sequence: CASTPMGGMSTYEQYF. CDR3 sequence (DNA): TGCGCCAGCACCCCAATGGGGGGGATGAGCACCTACGAGCAGTACTTC.

The V gene is TRBV9, the J gene TRBJ1-1, with D possibly TRBD1 on 6 matching bases. Germline V CDR1 and CDR2: SGDLS, YYNGEE. The CDR3 extends over 16 amino acids. With 0 bases removed from V and 0 bases from J, the gap between germline ends came to 12 bases. The CDR3 DNA is TGTGCCAGCAGCGTAGAAGGGGGGGCAGTGAACACTGAAGCTTTCTTT. This encodes CASSVEGGAVNTEAFF.

The V gene is TRBV11-2, the J gene TRBJ1-1; D is perhaps TRBD1 (5 bases). Trimming left V 5 bases short and J 4 bases short, with 20 bases between. This CDR3 region has 16 residues. Germline CDR1 and CDR2: SGHAT and FQNNGV. The CDR3 region has the DNA TGTGCCAGCAGCCCCGCTGGTGACAGCCCGGGCACTGAAGCTTTCTTT. Translated: CASSPAGDSPGTEAFF.

The chain uses TRBV6-5 and TRBJ2-7; 9 positions agree with TRBD1. CDR1 and CDR2 (germline): MNHEY, SVGAGI. The CDR3 runs to 16 residues. Trimming took 0 bases from V and 4 from J; bases not matched to a gene: 7. CDR3 loop: CASSYSPDRGIYEQYF. Written as DNA, the CDR3 is TGTGCCAGCAGTTACTCTCCCGACAGGGGGATATACGAGCAGTACTTC.